The 29 T cell receptor beta chains below come from one sample, sequenced in a study of T cells in Graves' hyperthyroidism and ophthalmopathy. Template material for amplifying TCR beta CDR3 regions consisted of RNA transcripts. The TCR CDR3 first-round RT-PCR relied on the HTBI primer set. TCRdb redid the calling of the multiplex PCR reads with MiXCR, one entry per CDR3 protein. The sample has 480,000 or so distinct CDR3 sequences, 35% to 50% seen once. The material sequenced was peripheral blood or thyroid tissue (not recorded which). The receptors come from an adult woman with Graves' disease, either hyperthyroidism or ophthalmopathy (not recorded which).

This clonotype has at least ten counts. CDR3 coding DNA: TGTGCCAGCAGCTTAGCGGGGGGTAGCGATGGAGCCGGGGAGCTGTTTTTT. It specifies CASSLAGGSDGAGELFF. This chain connects TRBV7-9 to TRBJ2-2; tentatively, D is TRBD2 (6 bases). Trimming stripped 0 bases from V and 6 bases from J, with 17 bases between. The germline CDR1 and CDR2 sequences are SEHNR and FQNEAQ (reference sequence). The CDR3 runs to 17 residues.

As regards this clonotype: A read error may explain this, as a much larger clone is one base away. This sequence joins TRBV7-2 and TRBJ2-5; D is unresolved. Germline values: CDR1 SGHTA, CDR2 FQGNSA. The CDR3 extends over 13 amino acids. V was clipped by 1 base and J by 5 bases, with 8 bases between them. The CDR3 DNA is TGTGCCAGCAGCTTAGGCTTCGCGGAGACCCAGTACTTC. It translates to CASSLGFAETQYF.

This clonotype was seen many times. V is TRBV9 and J is TRBJ2-5; D gene unclear. Trimming took 4 bases from V and 2 from J, leaving 12 bases between them. CDR3 size: 14 residues. Germline CDR1 reads SGDLS; CDR2 reads YYNGEE. CDR3 sequence reads: CASSPVAIQETQYF. The CDR3 coding sequence is TGTGCCAGCAGCCCAGTAGCCATACAAGAGACCCAGTACTTC.

Many counts were recorded for this clonotype. The chain recombines TRBV7-2 with TRBJ2-7, with a tentative D call TRBD2 (6 bases). The CDR3 runs 15 residues. The ends were cut back, 2 bases at V and 2 bases at J, with 13 bases in the middle. From germline, CDR1 is SGHTA and CDR2 FQGNSA. In DNA, the CDR3 is TGTGCCAGCAGCTTAAGCCTAGCGTCTACCTACGAGCAGTACTTC. It specifies CASSLSLASTYEQYF. Combining the CDR3 with reference TRBV7-2 and TRBJ2-7 gives the whole variable domain GAGVSQSPSNKVTEKGKDVELRCDPISGHTALYWYRQSLGQGLEFLIYFQGNSAPDKSGLPSDRFSAERTGGSVSTLTIQRTQQEDSAVYLCASSLSLASTYEQYFGPGTRLTVT.

This clonotype was recorded at least ten times. This chain links TRBV2 with TRBJ1-6, with 9 positions matching TRBD1. V lost 2 bases to trimming and J lost 10 bases; unmatched junction nucleotides: 6. The germline CDR1 and CDR2 sequences are SNHLY and FYNNEI. The CDR3 is 15 residues long. The CDR3 sequence: CASSEMGQGGSPLHF. DNA for the CDR3: TGTGCCAGCAGTGAAATGGGACAGGGAGGCTCACCCCTCCACTTT.

V usage is TRBV3-1 and J usage is TRBJ1-2; 8 nucleotides match TRBD1. The germline CDR1 and CDR2 sequences are LGHDT and YNNKEL (reference sequence). The CDR3 length is 15 residues. The junction had 1 base not matched to a gene; V was cut back by 1 base and J by 0 bases. The CDR3 protein is CASSQGTGTNYGYTF. The CDR3, as DNA: TGTGCCAGCAGCCAAGGGACAGGGACTAACTATGGCTACACCTTC.

The chain has TRBV7-6 and TRBJ1-2; D uncertain. The CDR3 spans 12 residues. The V end lost 1 base, the J end lost 12 bases, and 12 bases lay between the germline ends. Per germline, CDR1 SGHVS and CDR2 FNYEAQ. CDR3 sequence: CASSLEVAGNTF. CDR3 sequence (DNA): TGTGCCAGCAGCTTAGAGGTAGCGGGAAACACCTTC. The whole variable domain, remainder taken from reference TRBV7-6 and TRBJ1-2, is GAGVSQSPRYKVTKRGQDVALRCDPISGHVSLYWYRQALGQGPEFLTYFNYEAQQDKSGLPNDRFSAERPEGSISTLTIQRTEQRDSAMYRCASSLEVAGNTFGSGTRLTVV.

V is TRBV29-1 and J is TRBJ2-6, with a possible D match to TRBD1 (6 bases). Germline CDR1 and CDR2: SQVTM and ANQGSEA. The CDR3 consists of 14 residues. V was cut by 7 bases and J by 1 base, with 11 bases left in between. The CDR3, as DNA: TGCAGCGCCGTACAGGGTTCTGGGGCCAACGTCCTGACTTTC. Its protein is CSAVQGSGANVLTF.

The chain couples TRBV2 to TRBJ1-1; D is perhaps TRBD1 (5 bases). Trimming pared 7 bases from V and 8 bases from J, leaving 17 bases between. CDR1 is SNHLY, CDR2 FYNNEI, per germline. This CDR3 comprises 13 residues. CDR3 in DNA: TGTGCCAGCAAGGCGGCGGGGCCTCCCGAAGCTTTCTTT. It translates to CASKAAGPPEAFF.

This chain connects TRBV6-1 to TRBJ2-7, with 7 positions matching TRBD1. Germline V CDR1 and CDR2: MNHNS, SASEGT. This CDR3 spans 16 amino acids. After removal of 2 bases from V and 7 bases from J, the junction contained 14 bases not matched to a gene. CDR3 protein: CASSEYRTGLGGEQYF. Written as DNA, the CDR3 is TGTGCCAGCAGTGAATATAGGACAGGCCTAGGTGGGGAGCAGTACTTC.

This clonotype was counted many times. V and J are TRBV7-9 and TRBJ1-1; D might be TRBD1 (6 bases). Germline V lookup: CDR1 SEHNR, CDR2 FQNEAQ (reference sequence). This CDR3 is built from 15 residues. Between the trimmed V and J ends, which lost 2 bases and 2 bases, there was a span of 12 bases. The CDR3, as DNA: TGTGCCAGCAGCTTATTCCGGACAGACAACACTGAAGCTTTCTTT. Amino acid sequence: CASSLFRTDNTEAFF.

This sequence joins TRBV6-5 and TRBJ1-6, with D unclear. With 2 bases removed from V and 7 bases from J, the gap between germline ends came to 12 bases. Germline V gene data show CDR1 as MNHEY and CDR2 as SVGAGI. CDR3 size: 15 residues. Written as DNA, the CDR3 is TGTGCCAGCAGTTACGGTCTGGATCGGAATTCACCCCTCCACTTT. Its translation: CASSYGLDRNSPLHF.

This clonotype occurred many times. The chain combines TRBV20-1 with TRBJ2-7; TRBD2 matches at 9 bases. Germline-derived CDR1 and CDR2 are DFQATT and SNEGSKA (reference sequence). V shed 3 bases, J shed 3 bases, and the junction held 9 bases outside the gene matches. This CDR3 is 15 amino acids long. CDR3 nucleotide sequence: TGCAGTGCTAGCGGGGCAGGTAGCGGGAGCTACGAGCAGTACTTC. Amino acid sequence: CSASGAGSGSYEQYF.

J is TRBJ2-5 and V is TRBV6-1; weak D call: TRBD2 (5 bases). The CDR3 has 14 amino acids. V lost 6 bases and J lost 1, with 12 bases in between. CDR1 MNHNS and CDR2 SASEGT come from the germline V gene. The chain's CDR3 is CASSLQRRQETQYF. DNA of the CDR3: TGTGCCAGCAGCCTCCAGCGGCGCCAAGAGACCCAGTACTTC.

This clonotype has only a few counts. The chain joins TRBV20-1 to TRBJ1-5; D is perhaps TRBD1 (5 bases). The ends were cut back, 3 bases at V and 8 bases at J, with 14 bases in the middle. The CDR3 runs to 13 residues. Per the germline V gene, CDR1 is DFQATT and CDR2 is SNEGSKA (reference sequence). CDR3 region: CSASRQTREPQHF. The CDR3 nucleotides are TGCAGTGCTAGCCGACAGACCAGGGAGCCCCAGCATTTT.

CDR3: CSATTANTEAFF. The DNA of the CDR3 is TGCAGTGCTACGACAGCGAACACTGAAGCTTTCTTT. The chain recombines TRBV20-1 with TRBJ1-1; a possible D gene is TRBD1 (5 bases). V lost 4 bases and J lost 1, with 7 bases in between. The CDR3 runs 12 residues. Germline lookup yields CDR1 DFQATT and CDR2 SNEGSKA (reference sequence).

The chain recombines TRBV7-4 with TRBJ2-7, with D possibly TRBD2 on 5 matching bases. The V end was cut by 0 bases, the J end by 4 bases, with 10 bases between. This CDR3 has 14 amino acids. Germline V CDR1 and CDR2: SGHVT, SQSDAQ. CDR3 coding DNA: TGTGCCAGCAGCTTAGCCCCGGACTCGTACGAGCAGTACTTC. Translation: CASSLAPDSYEQYF.

Note on this clonotype: One junction end disagrees with the germline gene, perhaps due to a read error. This sequence joins TRBV10-3 and TRBJ1-5; 7 bases line up with TRBD1. CDR3 length: 16 residues. In germline, CDR1 is ENHRY, CDR2 SYGVKD. In nucleotides, the CDR3 is TGTGCCAGCAGTTACTCGTGGACAGGCGGCGATCAGCCCCAGCATTTT. Amino acids: CASSYSWTGGDQPQHF.

The sample holds one count of this clonotype. The chain employs TRBV29-1 and TRBJ1-5; TRBD1 is a possible D gene (5 bases). Germline assignment: CDR1 SQVTM and CDR2 ANQGSEA. The CDR3 covers 12 residues. The V and J ends lost 8 bases and 4 bases respectively, with 12 bases between them. This CDR3 is CSQSRGNQPQHF. The CDR3 nucleotides read TGCAGCCAAAGTAGGGGTAATCAGCCCCAGCATTTT.

This clonotype was counted at least ten times. The rearrangement links TRBV11-2 to TRBJ1-1; 7 nucleotides align to TRBD1. V was pared by 5 bases and J by 1 base, with 7 bases of the junction left unmatched. Germline V gene sequence: CDR1 SGHAT, CDR2 FQNNGV. The CDR3 consists of 15 residues. Here the CDR3 reads CASSRIQGRNTEAFF. In nucleotides, the CDR3 is TGTGCCAGCAGCCGAATACAGGGGCGGAACACTGAAGCTTTCTTT.

CDR3 sequence: CASSQRIGETQYF. CDR3 coding DNA: TGTGCCAGCAGCCAGAGGATCGGGGAGACCCAGTACTTC. The V gene is TRBV3-1, the J gene TRBJ2-5; D gene unclear. The CDR3 has 13 amino acids. Trimming left V 3 bases short and J 5 bases short, with 10 bases between. Germline CDR1 and CDR2: LGHDT and YNNKEL (reference sequence).

This clonotype showed up many times. The rearrangement links TRBV20-1 to TRBJ1-4, with 7 positions matching TRBD1. The CDR3 is 14 amino acids. V lost 3 bases to trimming and J lost 11 bases; unmatched junction nucleotides: 12. Germline CDR1 DFQATT, CDR2 SNEGSKA (reference sequence). CDR3 DNA sequence: TGCAGTGCTAGGCAACAGGGGAGAGAGTGGAAACTGTTTTTT. As protein: CSARQQGREWKLFF.

The chain's CDR3 is CSVEWGEAFF. CDR3 DNA: TGCAGCGTTGAATGGGGGGAAGCTTTCTTT. The chain is built from TRBV29-1 and TRBJ1-1; D possibly corresponds to TRBD1 (5 bases). The CDR3 length is 10 residues. V was pared by 2 bases and J by 8 bases, with 6 bases between. Germline V gene data show CDR1 as SQVTM and CDR2 as ANQGSEA.

The chain is built from TRBV2 and TRBJ2-7; D may be TRBD1 or TRBD2 (6 bases each). The germline CDR1 and CDR2 sequences are SNHLY and FYNNEI. The V gene lost 6 bases and the J gene lost 3 bases, with 9 bases spanning the gap. There are 12 residues in the CDR3. The CDR3 spells CASRGGHYEQYF. The CDR3, as DNA: TGTGCCAGCAGGGGGGGCCACTACGAGCAGTACTTC. The full variable domain, in which reference TRBV2 and TRBJ2-7 provide the parts outside the CDR3, is EPEVTQTPSHQVTQMGQEVILRCVPISNHLYFYWYRQILGQKVEFLVSFYNNEISEKSEIFDDQFSVERPDGSNFTLKIRSTKLEDSAMYFCASRGGHYEQYFGPGTRLTVT.

This chain joins TRBV2 and TRBJ1-6, with D tentatively TRBD1 (5 bases). Germline V gives CDR1 SNHLY, CDR2 FYNNEI. The CDR3 has 13 amino acids. The V gene lost 4 bases and the J gene lost 9 bases, with 10 bases spanning the gap. CDR3 residues: CASSGGRVSPLHF. DNA of the CDR3: TGTGCCAGCAGTGGGGGCAGGGTTTCACCCCTCCACTTT.

The CDR3 loop is CAIRGGNYGYTF. The CDR3, as DNA: TGTGCCATCAGGGGAGGAAACTATGGCTACACCTTC. The V gene is TRBV10-3, the J gene TRBJ1-2; no definite D call. Germline values: CDR1 ENHRY, CDR2 SYGVKD. Trimming removed 6 bases from V and 2 bases from J, with 7 bases in between. CDR3 size: 12 residues.

The chain joins TRBV7-9 to TRBJ2-5; 8 bases are shared with TRBD1. Germline CDR1 SEHNR, CDR2 FQNEAQ (reference sequence). This CDR3 spans 13 amino acids. Trimming cost V 5 bases and J 5 bases; bases outside gene matches: 4. CDR3 protein: CASSGQGSETQYF. As DNA, the CDR3 is TGTGCCAGCAGCGGACAGGGTTCCGAGACCCAGTACTTC.

A single count supports this clonotype. V usage is TRBV7-9 and J usage is TRBJ2-2, with a tentative D call TRBD2 (5 bases). The germline V and J ends were trimmed by 1 base and 0 bases, with 9 bases remaining between them. Germline assignment: CDR1 SEHNR and CDR2 FQNEAQ (reference sequence). This CDR3 spans 16 amino acids. The CDR3 DNA follows: TGTGCCAGCAGCTTAGTTGAGGGCGCGAACACCGGGGAGCTGTTTTTT. This codes for CASSLVEGANTGELFF. The variable domain in full, completed from reference TRBV7-9 and TRBJ2-2, reads DTGVSQNPRHKITKRGQNVTFRCDPISEHNRLYWYRQTLGQGPEFLTYFQNEAQLEKSRLLSDRFSAERPKGSFSTLEIQRTEQGDSAMYLCASSLVEGANTGELFFGEGSRLTVL.

This clonotype came up a few times. The chain links TRBV18 to TRBJ1-1; tentative D call: TRBD1 (6 bases). Trimming took off 4 bases at V and 0 bases at J, with 12 bases between the two ends. Germline lookup yields CDR1 KGHSH and CDR2 LQKENI. This CDR3 region has 15 residues. CDR3 sequence (DNA): TGTGCCAGCTCACTCTCGGGACATCTGAACACTGAAGCTTTCTTT. It specifies CASSLSGHLNTEAFF.